Listed here are 32 T cell receptor beta chains from one sample, sequenced in a study of neurological immune-mediated disorders. Time point noted: longitudinal time-point 2. One entry per CDR3 protein results from TCRdb running MiXCR on the 5' RACE reads. The table includes 40,000 to 60,000 distinct CDR3 sequences, around 12% detected once. The sequencing input was PBMCs. These TCRs come from a male donor with HTLV-1-associated myelopathy (HAM/TSP).

This clonotype came up many times. The rearrangement joins TRBV11-2 to TRBJ2-7; D is undetermined. Germline CDR1 reads SGHAT; CDR2 reads FQNNGV. Trimming pared 1 base from V and 0 bases from J, leaving 13 bases between. The CDR3 is 16 residues long. Here the CDR3 reads CASSLGVSLNSYEQYF. CDR3 coding DNA: TGTGCCAGCAGCTTAGGTGTCAGCCTAAACTCCTACGAGCAGTACTTC.

This clonotype was detected ten times or more. The gene calls are TRBV4-3 and TRBJ2-3; 7 nucleotides align to TRBD2. The ends lost 0 bases at V and 0 bases at J; junction bases unmatched: 3. The germline CDR1 and CDR2 sequences are LGHNA and YSLEER. There are 16 residues in the CDR3. CDR3 sequence reads: CASSQDPSGSTDTQYF. The CDR3 DNA sequence: TGCGCCAGCAGCCAAGATCCTAGCGGCAGCACAGATACGCAGTATTTT.

The chain joins TRBV6-6 to TRBJ2-1; D gene ambiguous. The CDR3 loop spans 13 amino acids. The germline gives CDR1 MNHNY, CDR2 SVGAGI (reference sequence). Trimming removed 7 bases at V and 2 bases at J, with 9 bases between. CDR3 in amino acids: CASKYGTYNEQFF. CDR3 sequence (DNA): TGTGCCAGCAAATACGGTACCTACAATGAGCAGTTCTTC.

This clonotype was detected ten times or more. The CDR3 DNA reads TGCAGTGCTAGATTAGGGGGCTGGACTCAGCCCCAGCATTTT. This encodes CSARLGGWTQPQHF. The rearrangement links TRBV20-1 to TRBJ1-5; 7 bases match TRBD1. The V gene end was trimmed by 2 bases and the J gene end by 6 bases; junction bases not matched to a gene: 7. The CDR3 loop spans 14 amino acids. Germline CDR1 and CDR2: DFQATT and SNEGSKA (reference sequence).

At least ten counts were recorded for this clonotype. The gene calls are TRBV28 and TRBJ2-5; maybe TRBD1 (5 bases). Trimming took 10 bases from V and 5 from J, leaving 17 bases between them. This CDR3 region has 13 residues. Germline assignment: CDR1 MDHEN and CDR2 SYDVKM. In DNA, the CDR3 is TGTGCCACTTCAAAATCCGACAGTGAGACCCAGTACTTC. Translated, it gives CATSKSDSETQYF. Variable domain in full (rest from reference TRBV28 and TRBJ2-5): DVKVTQSSRYLVKRTGEKVFLECVQDMDHENMFWYRQDPGLGLRLIYFSYDVKMKEKGDIPEGYSVSREKKERFSLILESASTNQTSMYLCATSKSDSETQYFGPGTRLLVL.

This clonotype was observed many times. The chain combines TRBV29-1 with TRBJ1-2; 8 bases align to TRBD1. The germline V gene has CDR1 SQVTM and CDR2 ANQGSEA. Trimming cost V 1 base and J 8 bases; bases outside gene matches: 6. The CDR3 loop spans 13 amino acids. The CDR3 sequence is CSVEGGQVQGYTF. In nucleotides, the CDR3 is TGCAGCGTTGAAGGGGGACAGGTCCAAGGCTACACCTTC.

This clonotype was detected many times. The chain carries TRBV20-1 and TRBJ1-1; perhaps TRBD1 as D (6 bases). CDR3 size: 13 residues. Trimming cost V 8 bases and J 1 base, with 14 bases left between them. Germline V CDR1 and CDR2: DFQATT, SNEGSKA (reference sequence). The CDR3 coding sequence is TGCAGTCCTAAAACACAGGGGAACACTGAAGCTTTCTTT. It translates to CSPKTQGNTEAFF.

This clonotype was detected ten times or more. The V call is TRBV20-1, the J call TRBJ1-1; TRBD1 might be the D (6 bases). The CDR3 extends over 12 amino acids. V gave up 8 bases and J gave up 4 bases, with 14 bases separating them. Germline V gene lookup returns CDR1 DFQATT and CDR2 SNEGSKA (reference sequence). CDR3 amino acids: CSPAGAGTEAFF. CDR3 nucleotides: TGCAGTCCTGCGGGGGCAGGCACTGAAGCTTTCTTT.

Turning to this clonotype: Sequence at one end of the junction differs from germline and may be a read error. The V and J genes are TRBV5-6 and TRBJ2-3; no reliable D call. Germline V gives CDR1 SGHDT, CDR2 YYEEEE. CDR3 length: 15 amino acids. CDR3 nucleotide sequence: TGTGCCAGCAGCTTTGGGGTTCGGGCTGAGGATACACAGTATTTT. Translation: CASSFGVRAEDTQYF. Based on the CDR3 plus reference TRBV5-6 and TRBJ2-3, the full variable domain is DAGVTQSPTHLIKTRGQQVTLRCSPKSGHDTVSWYQQALGQGPQFIFQYYEEEERQRGNFPDRFSGHQFPNYSSELNVNALLLGDSALYLCASSFGVRAEDTQYFGPGTRLTVL.

This clonotype was counted ten times or more. This chain links TRBV5-1 with TRBJ2-2; no reliable D call. This CDR3 spans 15 amino acids. The V gene's germline CDR1 is SGHRS and CDR2 YFSETQ. The V end was cut by 2 bases, the J end by 4 bases, with 12 bases between. CDR3 protein: CASSFFPRITGELFF. As DNA, the CDR3 is TGCGCCAGCAGCTTTTTCCCCCGGATCACCGGGGAGCTGTTTTTT.

The V and J genes are TRBV20-1 and TRBJ1-2; 8 bases match TRBD1. CDR1 is DFQATT, CDR2 SNEGSKA, per germline (reference sequence). With 1 base clipped from V and 4 bases from J, the junction kept 8 bases outside the gene matches. The CDR3 totals 15 residues. The DNA for the CDR3 is TGCAGTGCTAGAGTATGTGGACAGGGTGGCTATGGCTACACCTTC. Its translation is CSARVCGQGGYGYTF.

In its sample, this clonotype was seen many times. V is TRBV24-1 and J is TRBJ1-2, with TRBD1 as a possible D gene (5 bases). Germline V CDR1 and CDR2: KGHDR, SFDVKD. CDR3 length: 12 residues. V lost 5 bases and J lost 7, with 10 bases in between. The CDR3 is CATSGQGPGYTF. The CDR3 DNA sequence: TGTGCCACCAGTGGGCAGGGTCCTGGCTACACCTTC.

The chain uses TRBV5-5 and TRBJ2-7; D is unresolved. CDR1 and CDR2 from the germline V gene are SGHKS and YYEKEE (reference sequence). The CDR3 has 13 amino acids. Trimming pared 4 bases from V and 2 bases from J, leaving 10 bases between. DNA for the CDR3: TGTGCCAGCAGCCCCAAAACTACCTACGAGCAGTACTTC. This sequence encodes CASSPKTTYEQYF.

Ten or more counts support this clonotype. The chain couples TRBV11-3 to TRBJ2-3; TRBD2 might be the D (5 bases). The V gene's germline CDR1 is SGHNT and CDR2 YENEEA. The CDR3 is made up of 16 amino acids. The V end lost 6 bases, the J end lost 0 bases, and 16 bases lay between the germline ends. CDR3 DNA sequence: TGTGCCAGCAGACCCCCGGGGAGCGGAAGCACAGATACGCAGTATTTT. This encodes CASRPPGSGSTDTQYF.

This clonotype was seen at least ten times. The J gene is TRBJ2-3, the V gene TRBV5-1, with no clear D. V lost 1 base and J 4 bases, leaving 7 bases between the germline ends. Germline assignment: CDR1 SGHRS and CDR2 YFSETQ. The CDR3 totals 13 residues. The DNA for the CDR3 is TGCGCCAGCAGCTTGTCCCCCGCAGATACGCAGTATTTT. Translated, it gives CASSLSPADTQYF.

V is TRBV6-5 and J is TRBJ1-5, with D unclear. The V gene lost 7 bases and the J gene lost 7 bases, with 8 bases spanning the gap. Germline CDR1 reads MNHEY; CDR2 reads SVGAGI. CDR3 length: 11 amino acids. The CDR3 DNA sequence: TGTGCCAGCAAGGAGGGACAGCCCCAGCATTTT. Protein: CASKEGQPQHF.

This clonotype was seen many times. The DNA of the CDR3 is TGCAGTGCTAGTCAAGGGGGCGTCCCAGCGGATACGCAGTATTTT. Its protein is CSASQGGVPADTQYF. The V and J genes are TRBV20-1 and TRBJ2-3; 7 nucleotides match TRBD1. The germline V gene has CDR1 DFQATT and CDR2 SNEGSKA (reference sequence). The CDR3 loop spans 15 amino acids. J gave up 6 bases and V 3 bases, and 12 bases lay outside the gene matches.

This clonotype has ten or more counts. V usage is TRBV19 and J usage is TRBJ1-1; TRBD1 aligns across 7 bases. The CDR3 runs 13 residues. The germline CDR1 and CDR2 sequences are LNHDA and SQIVND (reference sequence). Trimming took 4 bases from V and 1 from J; bases not matched to a gene: 0. The CDR3 sequence: CASSKGANTEAFF. The DNA for the CDR3 is TGTGCCAGTAGTAAGGGGGCGAACACTGAAGCTTTCTTT.

This clonotype appeared many times. This chain connects TRBV27 to TRBJ2-3, with unresolved D. Per the germline V gene, CDR1 is MNHEY and CDR2 is SMNVEV (reference sequence). This CDR3 has 15 amino acids. V dropped 2 bases and J dropped 1 base, with 10 bases sitting between them. CDR3 nucleotide sequence: TGTGCCAGCAGTTTAACGCGTATAGGCACAGATACGCAGTATTTT. It encodes CASSLTRIGTDTQYF.

Ten or more counts support this clonotype. The chain carries TRBV24-1 and TRBJ2-3, with a possible D match to TRBD1 (5 bases). Germline V gene sequence: CDR1 KGHDR, CDR2 SFDVKD. V was cut by 8 bases and J by 1 base, with 9 bases left in between. The CDR3 loop spans 13 amino acids. The CDR3 bases are TGTGCCACCAAGGGCAGGGGCACAGATACGCAGTATTTT. It is translated as CATKGRGTDTQYF.

This clonotype was seen repeatedly, ten times or more. This chain joins TRBV5-5 and TRBJ2-3, with 10 bases identical to TRBD1. The germline CDR1 and CDR2 sequences are SGHKS and YYEKEE (reference sequence). After removal of 1 base from V and 5 bases from J, the junction contained 10 bases not matched to a gene. CDR3 length equals 17 residues. The CDR3 sequence is CASSLLPGQGVVDTQYF. The CDR3 DNA is TGTGCCAGCAGCTTGCTTCCCGGACAGGGGGTTGTAGATACGCAGTATTTT.

This clonotype was recorded at least ten times. V is TRBV5-1 and J is TRBJ1-1, with 7 positions matching TRBD1. Germline assignment: CDR1 SGHRS and CDR2 YFSETQ. The CDR3 sequence is 15 residues long. V lost 6 bases to trimming and J lost 1 base; unmatched junction nucleotides: 9. The CDR3 is CASNTDRASNTEAFF. CDR3 DNA: TGCGCCAGCAACACAGACAGGGCCTCGAACACTGAAGCTTTCTTT.

In this sample, this clonotype turned up many times. The CDR3 loop reads CASSYNSMNTEAFF. CDR3 DNA sequence: TGCGCCAGCAGCTATAACTCCATGAACACTGAAGCTTTCTTT. The gene calls are TRBV5-1 and TRBJ1-1; D is undetermined. This CDR3 is 14 amino acids long. V was shortened by 3 bases and J by 0 bases, with 9 bases between the two germline ends. Germline lookup yields CDR1 SGHRS and CDR2 YFSETQ.

The sample holds many counts of this clonotype. The chain carries TRBV28 and TRBJ2-7; no clear D. CDR1 is MDHEN and CDR2 is SYDVKM in the germline V gene. The V end was cut by 5 bases, the J end by 5 bases, with 7 bases between. The CDR3 is 11 amino acids. CDR3 protein: CASSPFHEQYF. In nucleotides, the CDR3 is TGTGCCAGCAGTCCATTCCACGAGCAGTACTTC.

This clonotype has a count of ten or more. This sequence joins TRBV20-1 and TRBJ1-4; D possibly corresponds to TRBD1 (5 bases). The CDR3 covers 13 residues. V was pared by 6 bases and J by 7 bases, with 15 bases between. CDR1 is DFQATT and CDR2 is SNEGSKA in the germline V gene (reference sequence). The CDR3 DNA reads as TGCAGTGCCGCTACAGGTCTTGCTGAAAAACTGTTTTTT. Residues: CSAATGLAEKLFF.

This clonotype was seen many times. The J gene is TRBJ1-5, the V gene TRBV25-1; D is undetermined. Between the trimmed V and J ends, which lost 1 base and 4 bases, there was a span of 5 bases. Germline assignment: CDR1 MGHDK and CDR2 SYGVNS. The CDR3 sequence is 13 residues long. The CDR3 nucleotides are TGTGCCAGCAGTGAATCCGGAAATCAGCCCCAGCATTTT. It yields the protein CASSESGNQPQHF.

V gene TRBV6-2 or TRBV6-3 combines with J gene TRBJ1-3; 9 bases are shared with TRBD1. The CDR3 is 16 amino acids. Germline V CDR1 and CDR2: MNHEY, SVGEGT. V was pared by 5 bases and J by 0 bases, with 5 bases of the junction left unmatched. The CDR3 nucleotides are TGTGCCAGCAGTCGGACAGGGGATTACTCTGGAAACACCATATATTTT. This encodes CASSRTGDYSGNTIYF.

This clonotype was detected many times. This chain joins TRBV4-3 and TRBJ2-5; D is uncertain. CDR1 is LGHNA and CDR2 is YSLEER in the germline V gene. The ends were cut back, 2 bases at V and 5 bases at J, with 9 bases in the middle. The CDR3 consists of 13 residues. The CDR3 region is CASSQSKEETQYF. CDR3 in DNA: TGCGCCAGCAGCCAATCGAAGGAGGAGACCCAGTACTTC.

The sample holds many counts of this clonotype. The chain combines TRBV28 with TRBJ1-4; no definite D call. The CDR3 spans 12 residues. The V end lost 1 base, the J end lost 8 bases, and 5 bases lay between the germline ends. Per the germline V gene, CDR1 is MDHEN and CDR2 is SYDVKM. CDR3 DNA: TGTGCCAGCAGTTTATCACCGGAAAAACTGTTTTTT. Translated: CASSLSPEKLFF. Full variable domain (missing parts from reference TRBV28 and TRBJ1-4): DVKVTQSSRYLVKRTGEKVFLECVQDMDHENMFWYRQDPGLGLRLIYFSYDVKMKEKGDIPEGYSVSREKKERFSLILESASTNQTSMYLCASSLSPEKLFFGSGTQLSVL.

This clonotype was detected ten times or more. V gene TRBV2 combines with J gene TRBJ1-5; D is undetermined. Germline V gene data show CDR1 as SNHLY and CDR2 as FYNNEI. The CDR3 consists of 14 residues. Trimming shortened V by 8 bases and J by 10 bases, and 21 bases separated the two germline ends. In DNA, the CDR3 is TGTGCCAGCTCCGGAGGGCAGGTCGAGGGACCCCAGCATTTT. It yields the protein CASSGGQVEGPQHF.

Many counts were recorded for this clonotype. CDR3 DNA: TGCAGTGCTAGAGATCCTGCAGGGGCCGTCTATGGCTACACCTTC. Its protein product is CSARDPAGAVYGYTF. The chain combines TRBV20-1 with TRBJ1-2, with D possibly being TRBD1 (6 bases). This CDR3 has 15 residues. Germline CDR1 DFQATT, CDR2 SNEGSKA (reference sequence). V was pared by 0 bases and J by 4 bases, with 15 bases between.

This clonotype was detected many times. V gene TRBV9 combines with J gene TRBJ2-2; tentatively, D is TRBD1 (5 bases). Trimming left V 0 bases short and J 8 bases short, with 11 bases between. This CDR3 contains 14 residues. The V gene's germline CDR1 is SGDLS and CDR2 YYNGEE. CDR3 bases: TGTGCCAGCAGCGTAGGGACAATGACTGGGGAGCTGTTTTTT. Translated, it gives CASSVGTMTGELFF.